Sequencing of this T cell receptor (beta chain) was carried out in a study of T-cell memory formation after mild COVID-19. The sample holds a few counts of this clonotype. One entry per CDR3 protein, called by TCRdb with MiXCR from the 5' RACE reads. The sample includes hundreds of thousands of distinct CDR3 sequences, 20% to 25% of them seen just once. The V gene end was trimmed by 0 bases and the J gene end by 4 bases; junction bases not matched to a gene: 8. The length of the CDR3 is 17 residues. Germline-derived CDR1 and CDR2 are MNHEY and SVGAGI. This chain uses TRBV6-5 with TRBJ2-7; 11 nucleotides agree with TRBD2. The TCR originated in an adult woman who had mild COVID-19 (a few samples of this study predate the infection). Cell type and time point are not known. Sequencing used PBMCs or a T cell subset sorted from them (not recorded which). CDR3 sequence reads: CASSYSSGTSGVYEQYF. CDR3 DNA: TGTGCCAGCAGTTACTCGTCCGGGACTAGCGGAGTGTACGAGCAGTACTTC.